This T cell receptor (beta chain) was sequenced in a study of CD8 T cells in ankylosing spondylitis. Using its own MiXCR run on the 5' RACE reads, TCRdb lists one record per CDR3 protein. Of approximately 150,000 distinct CDR3 sequences detected, under 35% appear once; the ten largest clones hold 6%. The ends were cut back, 4 bases at V and 0 bases at J, with 7 bases in the middle. Germline V gives CDR1 LGHDT, CDR2 YNNKEL (reference sequence). The CDR3 spans 14 residues. The sequence was obtained from a male donor with ankylosing spondylitis. V usage is TRBV3-1 and J usage is TRBJ1-3; a weak D match, TRBD1 (6 bases). Sequencing was done on a sample of synovial fluid, either unsorted or a sorted T cell fraction (not recorded which). CDR3 sequence reads: CASSPDSSGNTIYF. The CDR3 nucleotides are TGTGCCAGCAGCCCGGACAGCTCTGGAAACACCATATATTTT.